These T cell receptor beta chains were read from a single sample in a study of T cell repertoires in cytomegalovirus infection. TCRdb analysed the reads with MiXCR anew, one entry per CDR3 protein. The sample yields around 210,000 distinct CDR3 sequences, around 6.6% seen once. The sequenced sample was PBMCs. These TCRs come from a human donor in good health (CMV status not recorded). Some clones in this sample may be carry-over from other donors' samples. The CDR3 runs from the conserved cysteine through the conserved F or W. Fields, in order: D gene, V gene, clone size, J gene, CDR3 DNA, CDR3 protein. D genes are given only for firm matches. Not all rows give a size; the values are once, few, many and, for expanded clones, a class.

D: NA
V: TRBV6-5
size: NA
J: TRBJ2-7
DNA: TGTGCCAGCAGTTACGAAGGGCGCGAGCAGTACTTC
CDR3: CASSYEGREQYF

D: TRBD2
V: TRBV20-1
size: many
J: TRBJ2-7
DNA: TGCAGTGCTAGAGCGGGGGGGAGGTCCTACGAGCAGTACTTC
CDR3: CSARAGGRSYEQYF

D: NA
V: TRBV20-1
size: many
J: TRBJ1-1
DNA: TGCAGTGCTAGAGTGTCGGGGGGAAGTAACTCTGAAGCTTTCTTT
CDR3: CSARVSGGSNSEAFF

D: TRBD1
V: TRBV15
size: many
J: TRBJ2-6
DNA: TGTGCCACCAGGACGGACAGGGGGACCTCTGGGGCCAACGTCCTGACTTTC
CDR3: CATRTDRGTSGANVLTF

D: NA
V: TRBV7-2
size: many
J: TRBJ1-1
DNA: TGTGCCAGCTTAGAGGGCAGGAACACTGAAGCTTTCTTT
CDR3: CASLEGRNTEAFF

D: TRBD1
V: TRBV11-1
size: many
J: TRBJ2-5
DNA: TGTGCCAGCAGCTTTAGGGACAGCAAAGAGACCCAGTACTTC
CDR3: CASSFRDSKETQYF

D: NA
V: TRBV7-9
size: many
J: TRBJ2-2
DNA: TGTGCCAGCAGCTTAATCTCCCGGACCGGGGAGCTGTTTTTT
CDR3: CASSLISRTGELFF

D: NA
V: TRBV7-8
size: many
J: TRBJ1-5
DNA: TGTGCCAGCAGCTTAGAGGGAGGAGGACAGCCCCAGCATTTT
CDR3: CASSLEGGGQPQHF

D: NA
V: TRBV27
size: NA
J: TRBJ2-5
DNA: TGTGCCAGCAGTTTGGGCAGGAGGGAGACCCAGTACTTC
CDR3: CASSLGRRETQYF

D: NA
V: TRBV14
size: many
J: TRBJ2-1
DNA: TGTGCCAGCAGCCTCGTTGAGGCGGGACTTTACAATGAGCAGTTCTTC
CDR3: CASSLVEAGLYNEQFF

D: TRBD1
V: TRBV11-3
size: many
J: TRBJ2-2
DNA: TGTGCCAGCAGGGCCGGGACAGGGACCGGGGAGCTGTTTTTT
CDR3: CASRAGTGTGELFF

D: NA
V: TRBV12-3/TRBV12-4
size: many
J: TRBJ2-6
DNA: TGTGCCAGCAGTTCCCTGGGAAGGAACGTCCTGACTTTC
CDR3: CASSSLGRNVLTF

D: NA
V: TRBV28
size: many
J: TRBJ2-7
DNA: TGTGCCAGCAGAACCAAGAAGGGGGGAGACTACGAGCAGTACTTC
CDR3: CASRTKKGGDYEQYF

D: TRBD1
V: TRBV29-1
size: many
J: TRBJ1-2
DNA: TGCAGCGTTGAAGAAGGGGGCAGGGTTTATGGCTACACCTTC
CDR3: CSVEEGGRVYGYTF

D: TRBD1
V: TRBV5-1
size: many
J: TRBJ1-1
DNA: TGCGCCAGCAGCTTCAGGACAGGGGGGCTCGGCACTGAAGCTTTCTTT
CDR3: CASSFRTGGLGTEAFF

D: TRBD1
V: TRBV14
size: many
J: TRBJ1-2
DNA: TGTGCCAGCAGCCTAATCACCGGGACAGGGTATGGCTACACCTTC
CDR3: CASSLITGTGYGYTF

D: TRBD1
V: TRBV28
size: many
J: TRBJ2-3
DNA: TGTGCCAGCAGCTGGACAGGGGGCGGAGATACGCAGTATTTT
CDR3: CASSWTGGGDTQYF

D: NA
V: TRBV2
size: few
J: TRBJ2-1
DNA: TGTGCCAGCAGTGGTAGCGGATCCTACAATGAGCAGTTCTTC
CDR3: CASSGSGSYNEQFF

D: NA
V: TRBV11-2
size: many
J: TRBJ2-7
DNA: TGTGCCAGCAGTGGCCCTTCGGGCGAGCAGTACTTC
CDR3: CASSGPSGEQYF

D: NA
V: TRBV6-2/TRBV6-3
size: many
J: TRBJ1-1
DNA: TGTGCCAGCAGGAACGGGGGGACCACTGAAGCTTTCTTT
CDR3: CASRNGGTTEAFF

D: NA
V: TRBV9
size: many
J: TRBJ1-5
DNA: TGTGCCAGCAGCGTTGGGACCTGGAATCAGCCCCAGCATTTT
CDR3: CASSVGTWNQPQHF

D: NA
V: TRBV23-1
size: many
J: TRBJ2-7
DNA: TGCGCCAGCAGGGACTTTGCGGGGTCGACCCCCTACGAGCAGTACTTC
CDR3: CASRDFAGSTPYEQYF

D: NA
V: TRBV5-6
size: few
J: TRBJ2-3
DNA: TGTGCCAGCAGCTTGTTTCTCAGCGGAAGCACAGATACGCAGTATTTT
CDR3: CASSLFLSGSTDTQYF

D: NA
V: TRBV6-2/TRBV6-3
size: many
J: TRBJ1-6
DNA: TGTGCCAGCAGTTACTCGACAGACTCTAATTCACCCCTCCACTTT
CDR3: CASSYSTDSNSPLHF

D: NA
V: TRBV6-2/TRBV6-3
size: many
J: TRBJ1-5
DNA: TGTGCCAGCAGTCCCAACGGGATTGGCAATCAGCCCCAGCATTTT
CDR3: CASSPNGIGNQPQHF

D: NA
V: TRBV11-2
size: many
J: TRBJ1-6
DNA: TGTGCCAGCAGTCTACAGGGATTCTTTAATTCACCCCTCCACTTT
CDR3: CASSLQGFFNSPLHF

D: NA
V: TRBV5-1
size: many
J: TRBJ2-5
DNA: TGCGCCAGCAGCTTGTTCTCTAGGAGCCTCCCGGAGACCCAGTACTTC
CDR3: CASSLFSRSLPETQYF

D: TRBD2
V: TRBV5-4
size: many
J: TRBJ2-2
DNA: TGTGCCAGCAGGCCGACTAGCGGGTCTAACACCGGGGAGCTGTTTTTT
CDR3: CASRPTSGSNTGELFF

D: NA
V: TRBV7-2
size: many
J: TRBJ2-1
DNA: TGTGCCAGCAGACGAGGGGGGGCTGCCTACAATGAGCAGTTCTTC
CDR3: CASRRGGAAYNEQFF

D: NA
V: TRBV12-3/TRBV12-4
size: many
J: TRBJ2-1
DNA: TGTGCCAGCAGACCTACCCAGGGACGTCTAGGCAATGAGCAGTTCTTC
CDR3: CASRPTQGRLGNEQFF

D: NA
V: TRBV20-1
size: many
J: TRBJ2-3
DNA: TGCAGTGCTAGCGGGCCTAGCACAGATACGCAGTATTTT
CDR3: CSASGPSTDTQYF

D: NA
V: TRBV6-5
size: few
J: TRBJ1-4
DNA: TGTGCCAGCAGTTACCGCGCCCGGATAGGGGGGGAGAAACTGTTTTTT
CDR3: CASSYRARIGGEKLFF

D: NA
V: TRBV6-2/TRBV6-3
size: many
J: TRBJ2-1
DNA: TGTGCCAGCACCTGGACTGTAAGCTCCTACAATGAGCAGTTCTTC
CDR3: CASTWTVSSYNEQFF

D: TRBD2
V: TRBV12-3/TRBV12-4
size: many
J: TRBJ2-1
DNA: TGTGCCAGCAGGTCTCGACTAGCGGGGGCCAATGAGCAGTTCTTC
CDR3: CASRSRLAGANEQFF

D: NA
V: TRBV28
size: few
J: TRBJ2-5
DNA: TGTGCCAGCAGTTTATCGTGGGACCTCCGGGAGACCCAGTACTTC
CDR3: CASSLSWDLRETQYF

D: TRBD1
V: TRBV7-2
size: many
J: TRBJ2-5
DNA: TGTGCCAGCAGCTTCGGGACAGGCCCTCCTGTCGGGACCCAGTACTTC
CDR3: CASSFGTGPPVGTQYF

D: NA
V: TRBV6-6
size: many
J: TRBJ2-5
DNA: TGTGCCAGCAGTTACACGGAGAGGGGGACCCAGTACTTC
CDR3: CASSYTERGTQYF

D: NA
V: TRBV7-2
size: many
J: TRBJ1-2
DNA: TGTGCCAGCAGCTTAGTGTCCGTCGGGGCGGTTGGCTACACCTTC
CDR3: CASSLVSVGAVGYTF

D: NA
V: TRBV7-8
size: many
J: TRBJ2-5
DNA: TGTGCCAGCAGCCACTTATCAACGGAGACCCAGTACTTC
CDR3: CASSHLSTETQYF

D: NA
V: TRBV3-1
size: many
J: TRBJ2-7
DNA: TGTGCCAGCAGAGCCGACTTCAGCCCCTACGAGCAGTACTTC
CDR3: CASRADFSPYEQYF

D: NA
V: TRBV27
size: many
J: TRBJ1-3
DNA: TGTGCCAGCAACCCCCGGGACACAGCGTCTGGAAACACCATATATTTT
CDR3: CASNPRDTASGNTIYF

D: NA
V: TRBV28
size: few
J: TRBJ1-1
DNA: TGTGCCAGCAGTTTATTACGGGGGGGCACTGAAGCTTTCTTT
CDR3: CASSLLRGGTEAFF

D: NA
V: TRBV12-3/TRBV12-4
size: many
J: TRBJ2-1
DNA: TGTGCCAGCAGTTTATTGGGGGGGCCCAGCTCCTACAATGAGCAGTTCTTC
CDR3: CASSLLGGPSSYNEQFF

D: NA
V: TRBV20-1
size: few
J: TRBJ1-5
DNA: TGCAGTGCTAAAACTCCGGGCCCTAATCAGCCCCAGCATTTT
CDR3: CSAKTPGPNQPQHF

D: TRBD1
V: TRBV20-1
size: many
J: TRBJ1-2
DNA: TGCAGTGCCGACTGGACAGGGGGCTCTGGTGGCTACACCTTC
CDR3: CSADWTGGSGGYTF

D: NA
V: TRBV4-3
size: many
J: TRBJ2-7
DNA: TGCGCCAGCAGCCCGGGCAGGCTCTACGAGCAGTACTTC
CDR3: CASSPGRLYEQYF

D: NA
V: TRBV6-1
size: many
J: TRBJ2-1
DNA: TGTGCCAGCCGTCCCGCGTCCTACAATGAGCAGTTCTTC
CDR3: CASRPASYNEQFF

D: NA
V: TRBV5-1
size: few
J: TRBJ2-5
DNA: TGCGCCAGCAGCCCCGGTACAGGAGACCTCCAAGAGACCCAGTACTTC
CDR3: CASSPGTGDLQETQYF

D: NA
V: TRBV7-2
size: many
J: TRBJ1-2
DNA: TGTGCCAGCAGCTTAGGGGCCAGCTACTATGGCTACACCTTC
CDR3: CASSLGASYYGYTF

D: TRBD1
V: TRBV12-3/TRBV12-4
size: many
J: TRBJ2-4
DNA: TGTGCCAGCAGCTTAATACAGGGGGATAAGAACATTCAGTACTTC
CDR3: CASSLIQGDKNIQYF

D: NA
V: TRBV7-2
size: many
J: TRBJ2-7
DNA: TGTGCCAGCAGCTTAATTGGGTGGGGAACTCCCTTGTACGAGCAGTACTTC
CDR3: CASSLIGWGTPLYEQYF

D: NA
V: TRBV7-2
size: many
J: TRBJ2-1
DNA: TGTGCCAGCAGCTTATTGTGGGGTCGTGGGTCCTACAATGAGCAGTTCTTC
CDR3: CASSLLWGRGSYNEQFF

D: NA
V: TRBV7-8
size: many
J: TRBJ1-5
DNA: TGTGCCAGCAGCTTCCTCCCCGGGACGTCTTATAGCAATCAGCCCCAGCATTTT
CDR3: CASSFLPGTSYSNQPQHF

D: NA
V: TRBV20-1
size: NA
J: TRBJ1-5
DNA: TGCAGTGCTAGAGGCCAGGGAGCATGGCAGCCCCAGCATTTT
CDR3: CSARGQGAWQPQHF